Below are 25 T cell receptor beta chains sequenced from a single sample in a study of blood T cell repertoires in COVID-19. The assay was immunoSEQ multiplex PCR, and TCRdb's table has in-frame clones only and misses some. The sample carries 250,000 to 300,000 clones, 81% recorded once. Sequencing used peripheral blood. The receptors derive from a woman aged 55-75 years with active or convalescent COVID-19.

In its sample, this clone was seen a few times. The chain joins TRBV4-2 to TRBJ1-3, with D possibly being TRBD1 (5 bases). Trimming left V 4 bases short and J 2 bases short, with 15 bases between. CDR1 is LGHNA and CDR2 is YNFKEQ in the germline V gene. The CDR3 has 16 amino acids. The CDR3 loop is CASSPQAGETGNTIYF. In DNA, the CDR3 is TGTGCCAGCAGCCCCCAAGCGGGGGAAACTGGAAACACCATATATTTT.

The chain carries TRBV6-5 and TRBJ2-1, with 9 nucleotides matching TRBD1. The CDR3 is made up of 13 amino acids. Germline CDR1 and CDR2: MNHEY and SVGAGI. Trimming at V came to 9 bases and at J to 12 bases, leaving 12 bases not matched to a gene. CDR3 residues: CASRDRAVQSQFF. CDR3 coding DNA: TGTGCCAGTCGGGACAGGGCCGTACAATCGCAGTTCTTC.

This rearrangement joins TRBV10-2 to TRBJ2-7, with 8 nucleotides matching TRBD1. Germline V lookup: CDR1 WSHSY, CDR2 SAAADI. The V segment lost 7 bases and the J segment 7 bases; nucleotides outside the gene matches: 9. CDR3 length: 13 amino acids. CDR3 sequence reads: CASTEDRVYEQYF. CDR3 DNA: TGCGCCAGCACCGAGGACAGGGTATATGAGCAGTACTTC.

The chain is built from TRBV10-3 and TRBJ1-1; D is unclear. The V end was cut by 4 bases, the J end by 1 base, with 10 bases between. CDR3 length: 14 residues. The V gene's germline CDR1 is ENHRY and CDR2 SYGVKD. CDR3 loop: CAISASFTNTEAFF. As DNA, the CDR3 is TGTGCCATCAGTGCCAGTTTTACGAACACTGAAGCTTTCTTT.

This clone appeared a few times. The chain carries TRBV19 and TRBJ2-7; 9 positions agree with TRBD1. The germline gives CDR1 LNHDA, CDR2 SQIVND (reference sequence). The CDR3 covers 14 residues. V shed 6 bases, J shed 6 bases, and the junction held 9 bases outside the gene matches. The CDR3: CASRTGTGIGEQYF. CDR3 nucleotide sequence: TGTGCCAGTAGGACCGGGACAGGGATCGGCGAGCAGTACTTC.

The V gene is TRBV5-1, the J gene TRBJ2-7; D may be TRBD2 (6 bases). With 4 bases removed from V and 0 bases from J, the gap between germline ends came to 14 bases. The CDR3 length is 15 residues. From germline, CDR1 is SGHRS and CDR2 YFSETQ. CDR3 residues: CASSPGGGSSYEQYF. The CDR3, as DNA: TGCGCCAGCAGCCCCGGTGGGGGGAGCTCCTACGAGCAGTACTTC.

The V gene is TRBV18, the J gene TRBJ1-1, with 9 bases aligning to TRBD1. V dropped 1 base and J dropped 7; count of bases not matched to a gene: 4. This CDR3 comprises 14 residues. In germline, CDR1 is KGHSH, CDR2 LQKENI. The CDR3 DNA sequence: TGTGCCAGCTCACCACGGGGGACAGGGTTTGAAGCTTTCTTT. Its protein product is CASSPRGTGFEAFF.

V gene TRBV27 combines with J gene TRBJ1-2; 7 bases align to TRBD1. The CDR3 runs 16 residues. The germline V gene encodes CDR1 MNHEY and CDR2 SMNVEV (reference sequence). V gave up 4 bases and J gave up 6 bases; unmatched junction bases: 14. This chain's CDR3 is CASSSGPGQKSNGYTF. CDR3 in DNA: TGTGCCAGCAGTTCCGGCCCGGGACAGAAAAGCAATGGCTACACCTTC.

This clone was counted only a few times. The genes are TRBV9 and TRBJ2-3; weak D call: TRBD1 (5 bases). This CDR3 has 15 amino acids. Germline loops: CDR1 SGDLS, CDR2 YYNGEE. Deletions cut 0 bases from V and 3 bases from J, with 11 bases between. Here the CDR3 DNA reads TGTGCCAGCAGCGTAGGGGGCAGGGCGACAGATACGCAGTATTTT. Protein: CASSVGGRATDTQYF.

The CDR3 bases are TGTGCCAGCAGCTTAACCTACTACAATGAGCAGTTCTTC. Its translation is CASSLTYYNEQFF. The chain couples TRBV7-3 to TRBJ2-1; D is unresolved. CDR1 is SGHTA, CDR2 FQGTGA, per germline. The CDR3 extends over 13 amino acids. Trimming cost V 0 bases and J 3 bases, with 3 bases left between them.

V usage is TRBV3-1 (or the pseudogene TRBV3-2) and J usage is TRBJ2-5, with 7 bases fitting TRBD2. Trimming removed 0 bases from V and 1 base from J; junction bases left unmatched: 5. CDR3 length: 16 amino acids. The V gene's germline CDR1 is LGHDT and CDR2 YNNKEL (reference sequence). Here the CDR3 reads CASSQDVERGQETQYF. CDR3 nucleotides: TGTGCCAGCAGCCAAGATGTTGAGCGGGGCCAAGAGACCCAGTACTTC.

The V call is TRBV3-1 (or the pseudogene TRBV3-2), the J call TRBJ1-2; TRBD1 is a possible D gene (6 bases). From germline, CDR1 is LGHDT and CDR2 YNNKEL (reference sequence). Trimming removed 1 base at V and 3 bases at J, with 9 bases between. This CDR3 spans 14 amino acids. The CDR3 spells CASSQGSGDYGYTF. DNA of the CDR3: TGTGCCAGCAGCCAAGGTTCAGGGGACTATGGCTACACCTTC.

The chain employs TRBV5-6 and TRBJ1-2, with TRBD1 matching over 7 bases. Germline V CDR1 and CDR2: SGHDT, YYEEEE. The CDR3 loop spans 12 amino acids. The junction had 10 bases not matched to a gene; V was cut back by 9 bases and J by 8 bases. The CDR3 nucleotides are TGTGCCACCAGGGAGGGGGCGAGGGGCTACACCTTC. Translating gives CATREGARGYTF.

The gene calls are TRBV15 and TRBJ1-5; 9 positions agree with TRBD1. The CDR3 extends over 18 amino acids. Germline V CDR1 and CDR2: LNHNV, YYDKDF (reference sequence). With V trimmed by 5 bases and J by 3 bases, 14 bases remained unmatched. The CDR3 reads CATSAHPKGTGFNQPQHF. The CDR3, as DNA: TGTGCCACCAGCGCCCACCCAAAAGGGACAGGGTTCAATCAGCCCCAGCATTTT.

The V and J genes are TRBV27 and TRBJ1-2, with TRBD1 matching over 12 bases. Germline V gene data show CDR1 as MNHEY and CDR2 as SMNVEV (reference sequence). Trimming took 6 bases from V and 5 from J; bases not matched to a gene: 7. The CDR3 length is 15 residues. The CDR3 nucleotides read TGTGCCAGCAGACCGGGACAGGGGGCTTTTTATGGCTACACCTTC. As protein: CASRPGQGAFYGYTF.

CDR3 coding DNA: TGTGCTAGTGGTTTGGTACTAGAAGGCTATGGCTACACCTTC. Amino acid sequence: CASGLVLEGYGYTF. The V and J genes are TRBV12-5 and TRBJ1-2; D is unclear. CDR3 length equals 14 residues. V was trimmed by 0 bases and J by 4 bases, leaving 9 bases between them. Germline loops: CDR1 LGHNT, CDR2 FRNRAP.

The chain couples TRBV6-4 to TRBJ1-2, with 10 bases fitting TRBD1. V gave up 6 bases and J gave up 4 bases; unmatched junction bases: 8. Germline lookup yields CDR1 MRHNA and CDR2 SNTAGT. The CDR3 sequence is 15 residues long. The CDR3 spells CASRELGQGPYGYTF. CDR3 nucleotide sequence: TGTGCCAGCAGAGAACTGGGACAGGGGCCCTATGGCTACACCTTC.

The chain links TRBV19 to TRBJ2-6; D uncertain. V was shortened by 3 bases and J by 0 bases, with 9 bases between the two germline ends. This CDR3 region has 16 residues. Per the germline V gene, CDR1 is LNHDA and CDR2 is SQIVND (reference sequence). Written as DNA, the CDR3 is TGTGCCAGTAGTATGCTGGGCCCCTCTGGGGCCAACGTCCTGACTTTC. Translated: CASSMLGPSGANVLTF.

The chain has TRBV6-5 and TRBJ2-5; the D gene is possibly TRBD1 (5 bases). The CDR3 runs to 13 residues. V lost 6 bases, J lost 2 bases, and 10 bases lay in between. Germline CDR1 MNHEY, CDR2 SVGAGI. Written as DNA, the CDR3 is TGTGCCAGCAGAACACGACAGCAAGAGACCCAGTACTTC. Its translation is CASRTRQQETQYF.

The rearrangement links TRBV5-8 to TRBJ1-1; 10 positions agree with TRBD1. Germline trimming cut 3 bases from V and 7 bases from J; bases unmatched to any gene: 3. Germline V gene lookup returns CDR1 SGHTS and CDR2 YDEGEE. The CDR3 runs 13 residues. As DNA, the CDR3 is TGTGCCAGCAGCTGGGACAGGGGCCTTGAAGCTTTCTTT. Amino acids: CASSWDRGLEAFF. The entire variable domain, with the rest obtained from reference TRBV5-8 and TRBJ1-1, is as follows: EAGVTQSPTHLIKTRGQQATLRCSPISGHTSVYWYQQALGLGLQFLLWYDEGEERNRGNFPPRFSGRQFPNYSSELNVNALELEDSALYLCASSWDRGLEAFFGQGTRLTVV.

The rearrangement uses TRBV6-1 and TRBJ1-6; a weak D match, TRBD1 (5 bases). The CDR3 sequence is 14 residues long. V lost 5 bases and J lost 7, with 12 bases in between. The germline CDR1 and CDR2 sequences are MNHNS and SASEGT. The CDR3: CASSFLTENSPLHF. CDR3 nucleotides: TGTGCCAGCAGTTTCTTGACAGAGAATTCACCCCTCCACTTT.

V is TRBV5-4 and J is TRBJ2-5; 9 bases map to TRBD2. In germline, CDR1 is SGHNT, CDR2 YYREEE (reference sequence). With 2 bases clipped from V and 5 bases from J, the junction kept 1 base outside the gene matches. The CDR3 spans 13 residues. This CDR3 is CASSFAGGETQYF. CDR3 DNA: TGTGCCAGCAGCTTTGCGGGGGGGGAGACCCAGTACTTC.

The V gene is TRBV3-1 (or the pseudogene TRBV3-2), the J gene TRBJ1-3; D uncertain. Looked up from germline, CDR1 is LGHDT and CDR2 is YNNKEL (reference sequence). The CDR3 consists of 16 residues. The V gene lost 0 bases and the J gene lost 0 bases, with 9 bases spanning the gap. The CDR3: CASSQDTGSSGNTIYF. As DNA, the CDR3 is TGTGCCAGCAGCCAAGATACCGGGTCCTCTGGAAACACCATATATTTT.

CDR3 amino acids: CASIPPPPHRGLIEAFF. The CDR3 region has the DNA TGTGCCAGCATCCCACCCCCCCCTCACAGGGGGCTAATTGAAGCTTTCTTT. This chain links TRBV21-1 with TRBJ1-1; whether TRBD1, the table's D call, matches the DNA was not checked. TRBV21-1 is a listed pseudogene. This CDR3 has 17 residues.

The rearrangement joins TRBV9 to TRBJ1-1, with 7 bases matching TRBD1. The CDR3 covers 13 residues. The ends lost 3 bases at V and 6 bases at J; junction bases unmatched: 5. Germline lookup yields CDR1 SGDLS and CDR2 YYNGEE. CDR3 in amino acids: CASSARDSAEAFF. CDR3 sequence (DNA): TGTGCCAGCAGCGCCCGGGACAGCGCTGAAGCTTTCTTT.